Shown below are 32 T cell receptor beta chains from a single sample sequenced in a study of cytomegalovirus exposure and HLA in healthy donors. PCR used 60 Vbeta primers and 13 Jbeta primers. Measured with immunoSEQ multiplex PCR; TCRdb has only the in-frame clones, and not every one. The sample yields around 150,000 clones, nearly 70% seen once. Sequenced material: PBMCs. All receptors come from a young man in good health and CMV-seropositive.

The V gene is TRBV6-5, the J gene TRBJ2-5; unclear D gene. The germline V gene has CDR1 MNHEY and CDR2 SVGAGI. This CDR3 is built from 11 residues. V was pared by 7 bases and J by 5 bases, with 8 bases between. CDR3 bases: TGTGCCAGCACCTTCGGGGAGACCCAGTACTTC. Translating gives CASTFGETQYF.

This clone was seen more than once but under ten times. The chain carries TRBV7-3 and TRBJ2-1, with 7 bases matching TRBD1. CDR3 length: 16 residues. Germline V CDR1 and CDR2: SGHTA, FQGTGA. After removal of 3 bases from V and 1 base from J, the junction contained 6 bases not matched to a gene. DNA of the CDR3: TGTGCCAGCAGCTTTCTAGGGGGCGAGTCCTACAATGAGCAGTTCTTC. This gives the protein CASSFLGGESYNEQFF.

The chain combines TRBV10-3 with TRBJ2-1, with 8 bases aligning to TRBD1. Per the germline V gene, CDR1 is ENHRY and CDR2 is SYGVKD. V shed 2 bases, J shed 15 bases, and the junction held 3 bases outside the gene matches. The CDR3 runs 11 residues. The CDR3 is CAISEGTGGFF. In DNA form, the CDR3 reads TGTGCCATCAGTGAGGGGACAGGTGGGTTCTTC.

The chain links TRBV27 to TRBJ1-2, with D maybe TRBD1 (6 bases). Trimming pared 6 bases from V and 6 bases from J, leaving 17 bases between. This CDR3 has 14 residues. From germline, CDR1 is MNHEY and CDR2 SMNVEV (reference sequence). In DNA form, the CDR3 reads TGTGCCAGCAGAGGGGGGGGAGCGGGGAATGGCTACACCTTC. As protein: CASRGGGAGNGYTF.

The chain couples TRBV18 to TRBJ1-1; 7 bases line up with TRBD1. Germline values: CDR1 KGHSH, CDR2 LQKENI. J was trimmed by 7 bases and V by 3 bases; bases with no gene match: 14. CDR3 length: 16 residues. The DNA of the CDR3 is TGTGCCAGCTCACCTAACGAAGCCGGGACAGTATATGAAGCTTTCTTT. This encodes CASSPNEAGTVYEAFF.

This chain joins TRBV5-1 and TRBJ1-1; D uncertain. Germline V lookup: CDR1 SGHRS, CDR2 YFSETQ. There are 14 residues in the CDR3. Trimming took off 5 bases at V and 1 base at J, with 12 bases between the two ends. This CDR3 reads CASRRGEANTEAFF. The CDR3 nucleotides read TGCGCCAGCAGGCGCGGGGAGGCGAACACTGAAGCTTTCTTT.

This chain connects TRBV30 to TRBJ2-7; 9 bases line up with TRBD1. The CDR3 totals 17 residues. Trimming at V came to 3 bases and at J to 0 bases, leaving 12 bases not matched to a gene. Germline assignment: CDR1 GTSNPN and CDR2 SVGIG (reference sequence). CDR3 coding DNA: TGTGCCTGGAGCAATGTAAATAGGGGACAGGGCTCCTACGAGCAGTACTTC. Translated: CAWSNVNRGQGSYEQYF.

The chain recombines TRBV11-1 with TRBJ2-3; no reliable D call. This CDR3 comprises 19 residues. With 3 bases removed from V and 6 bases from J, the gap between germline ends came to 28 bases. Germline CDR1 SGHAT, CDR2 FQDESV (reference sequence). CDR3 sequence (DNA): TGTGCCAGCAGCTTGGGTATGTGGTTGGAGCCTGAACCTCTGGATACGCAGTATTTT. It translates to CASSLGMWLEPEPLDTQYF.

In its sample, this clone was seen a few times. This sequence joins TRBV6-5 and TRBJ1-2; D might be TRBD1 (6 bases). CDR3 length: 13 amino acids. The V gene lost 6 bases and the J gene lost 2 bases, with 10 bases spanning the gap. The germline V gene encodes CDR1 MNHEY and CDR2 SVGAGI. As DNA, the CDR3 is TGTGCCAGCAGCCCAGACAGGAACTATGGCTACACCTTC. Its protein product is CASSPDRNYGYTF.

This chain connects TRBV19 to TRBJ2-7; perhaps TRBD2 as D (6 bases). The CDR3 runs to 17 residues. The V gene lost 6 bases and the J gene lost 0 bases, with 21 bases spanning the gap. The germline V gene has CDR1 LNHDA and CDR2 SQIVND (reference sequence). CDR3 in DNA: TGTGCCAGTAGCCCTAGGGTATGGGGGAGGAACTCCTACGAGCAGTACTTC. Amino acids: CASSPRVWGRNSYEQYF.

The chain recombines TRBV6-1 with TRBJ2-5, with 12 bases fitting TRBD2. Germline CDR1 and CDR2: MNHNS and SASEGT. J lost 4 bases, V lost 5 bases, and 5 bases had no gene match. This CDR3 has 15 residues. As DNA, the CDR3 is TGTGCCAGCAGTCAACTACTAGCGGGAGGAGAGACCCAGTACTTC. Amino acid sequence: CASSQLLAGGETQYF.

The chain carries TRBV7-9 and TRBJ2-5; D call uncertain. The DNA end is more similar to TRBJ2-7, so the J call may be wrong. Germline V CDR1 and CDR2: SEHNR, FQNEAQ (reference sequence). The CDR3 loop spans 14 amino acids. CDR3 coding DNA: TGTGCCAGCAGCTTAGCGCCTCACCTCTACGAGCAGTACTTC. Translating gives CASSLAPHLYEQYF.

This clone has a single count. The genes are TRBV2 and TRBJ2-3; weak D call: TRBD1 (6 bases). The V end lost 9 bases, the J end lost 3 bases, and 10 bases lay between the germline ends. The CDR3 has 12 residues. Germline CDR1 is SNHLY and CDR2 is FYNNEI. The CDR3, as DNA: TGTGCCAGTCTGAGGGGGACAGATACGCAGTATTTT. Translation gives CASLRGTDTQYF.

The rearrangement joins TRBV7-7 to TRBJ2-3, with TRBD2 as a possible D gene (5 bases). Trimming took 0 bases from V and 1 from J, leaving 5 bases between them. Germline CDR1 is SSHAT and CDR2 is FNYEAQ (reference sequence). The CDR3 is made up of 14 amino acids. The CDR3 loop is CASSLAGGTDTQYF. Written as DNA, the CDR3 is TGTGCCAGCAGCTTAGCGGGAGGCACAGATACGCAGTATTTT.

The chain recombines TRBV2 with TRBJ1-1; a possible D gene is TRBD1 (6 bases). Germline lookup yields CDR1 SNHLY and CDR2 FYNNEI. Trimming left V 2 bases short and J 4 bases short, with 14 bases between. This CDR3 is built from 15 residues. CDR3 nucleotide sequence: TGTGCCAGCAGTGAACGGGAACAGGGAGCCACTGAAGCTTTCTTT. Translating it yields CASSEREQGATEAFF.

This chain links TRBV4-2 with TRBJ2-7; possible D gene TRBD2, 5 bases. From germline, CDR1 is LGHNA and CDR2 YNFKEQ. V lost 6 bases and J 3 bases, leaving 12 bases between the germline ends. The CDR3 sequence is 13 residues long. CDR3 region: CASSRRGFYEQYF. CDR3 nucleotides: TGTGCCAGCAGTCGCCGGGGATTCTACGAGCAGTACTTC.

V usage is TRBV6-4 and J usage is TRBJ1-3, with no clear D. Germline V gene sequence: CDR1 MRHNA, CDR2 SNTAGT. The CDR3 runs to 14 residues. V lost 5 bases and J 1 base, leaving 9 bases between the germline ends. For the CDR3, the DNA is TGTGCCAGCAGTAACACCTCTTCTGGAAACACCATATATTTT. It yields the protein CASSNTSSGNTIYF.

This chain connects TRBV15 to TRBJ2-7; possible D gene TRBD2, 6 bases. Germline loops: CDR1 LNHNV, CDR2 YYDKDF (reference sequence). V was cut by 5 bases and J by 3 bases, with 14 bases left in between. The CDR3 is 14 residues long. This CDR3 is CATSPDRGSYEQYF. The CDR3, as DNA: TGTGCCACCAGCCCCGATCGGGGGAGCTACGAGCAGTACTTC. Full variable domain (missing parts from reference TRBV15 and TRBJ2-7): DAMVIQNPRYQVTQFGKPVTLSCSQTLNHNVMYWYQQKSSQAPKLLFHYYDKDFNNEADTPDNFQSRRPNTSFCFLDIRSPGLGDTAMYLCATSPDRGSYEQYFGPGTRLTVT.

The chain couples TRBV30 to TRBJ2-7; 7 bases agree with TRBD2. The V gene end was trimmed by 8 bases and the J gene end by 0 bases; junction bases not matched to a gene: 7. The CDR3 is made up of 13 amino acids. CDR1 is GTSNPN, CDR2 SVGIG, per germline (reference sequence). The CDR3: CAHSSGISYEQYF. The CDR3 coding sequence is TGTGCCCATTCCAGCGGGATCTCCTACGAGCAGTACTTC.

The rearrangement uses TRBV19 and TRBJ1-1; D is ambiguous. Germline V gene lookup returns CDR1 LNHDA and CDR2 SQIVND (reference sequence). The CDR3 loop spans 15 amino acids. Trimming pared 0 bases from V and 1 base from J, leaving 9 bases between. In DNA form, the CDR3 reads TGTGCCAGTAGTATAGAAGCCCTGTGGAACACTGAAGCTTTCTTT. It encodes CASSIEALWNTEAFF.

The V gene is TRBV12-5, the J gene TRBJ1-3; possible D gene TRBD1, 6 bases. This CDR3 has 15 amino acids. The ends were cut back, 4 bases at V and 4 bases at J, with 14 bases in the middle. CDR1 is LGHNT, CDR2 FRNRAP, per germline. Written as DNA, the CDR3 is TGTGCTAGTGGTTCTCCGGGACACGGAGGAAACACCATATATTTT. This codes for CASGSPGHGGNTIYF. Complete variable domain (other parts from reference TRBV12-5 and TRBJ1-3): DARVTQTPRHKVTEMGQEVTMRCQPILGHNTVFWYRQTMMQGLELLAYFRNRAPLDDSGMPKDRFSAEMPDATLATLKIQPSEPRDSAVYFCASGSPGHGGNTIYFGEGSWLTVV.

DNA for the CDR3: TGTGCCAGCAGTTACTCGAGCGCAACTAATGAAAAACTGTTTTTT. It specifies CASSYSSATNEKLFF. The rearrangement joins TRBV6-5 to TRBJ1-4; unclear D gene. Germline V gives CDR1 MNHEY, CDR2 SVGAGI. The CDR3 is 15 amino acids. Between the trimmed V and J ends, which lost 0 bases and 0 bases, there was a span of 5 bases.

The gene calls are TRBV28 and TRBJ2-7, with a tentative D call TRBD2 (5 bases). The CDR3 contains 16 residues. Looked up from germline, CDR1 is MDHEN and CDR2 is SYDVKM. Trimming removed 4 bases from V and 0 bases from J, with 16 bases in between. The DNA of the CDR3 is TGTGCCAGCAGTTGGCCCGAGGGCAGTTCCTCCTACGAGCAGTACTTC. As protein: CASSWPEGSSSYEQYF.

The chain is built from TRBV7-8 and TRBJ2-7; D is uncertain. The CDR3 runs 15 residues. Germline V lookup: CDR1 SGHVS, CDR2 FQNEAQ. Trimming removed 0 bases at V and 3 bases at J, with 12 bases between. The CDR3 region has the DNA TGTGCCAGCAGCTTAGCTTCCTTAAAATACTACGAGCAGTACTTC. Encoded protein: CASSLASLKYYEQYF. Complete variable domain (other parts from reference TRBV7-8 and TRBJ2-7): GAGVSQSPRYKVAKRGQDVALRCDPISGHVSLFWYQQALGQGPEFLTYFQNEAQLDKSGLPSDRFFAERPEGSVSTLKIQRTQQEDSAVYLCASSLASLKYYEQYFGPGTRLTVT.

CDR3 DNA sequence: TGTGCCAGCAGCCCACGGACAGGCTCTGGGGCCAACGTCCTGACTTTC. Translating gives CASSPRTGSGANVLTF. This sequence joins TRBV14 and TRBJ2-6, with TRBD1 matching over 7 bases. Germline lookup yields CDR1 SGHDN and CDR2 FVKESK. V shed 4 bases, J shed 0 bases, and the junction held 3 bases outside the gene matches. This CDR3 comprises 16 residues.

V gene TRBV4-1 combines with J gene TRBJ1-3; a weak D match, TRBD1 (5 bases). Looked up from germline, CDR1 is MGHRA and CDR2 is YSYEKL. Deletions cut 4 bases from V and 5 bases from J, with 12 bases between. The CDR3 has 14 amino acids. CDR3 sequence reads: CASSPATDRNTIYF. CDR3 DNA sequence: TGCGCCAGCAGCCCGGCGACAGACCGAAACACCATATATTTT.

CDR3 amino acids: CASRDRDMTYEQYF. Written as DNA, the CDR3 is TGTGCCAGCAGAGACCGGGACATGACCTACGAGCAGTACTTC. This sequence joins TRBV6-1 and TRBJ2-7; a weak D match, TRBD1 (6 bases). Germline CDR1 reads MNHNS; CDR2 reads SASEGT. The CDR3 is 14 amino acids. V dropped 6 bases and J dropped 2 bases, with 14 bases sitting between them.

This chain links TRBV7-3 with TRBJ2-2, with a tentative D call TRBD2 (6 bases). Germline CDR1 and CDR2: SGHTA and FQGTGA. This CDR3 contains 16 residues. The V end was cut by 1 base, the J end by 6 bases, with 15 bases between. CDR3 DNA: TGTGCCAGCAGCTTAAACGACCCGGGAGTGGCCGGGGAGCTGTTTTTT. Translated, it gives CASSLNDPGVAGELFF.

The chain recombines TRBV6-5 with TRBJ2-3, with 7 bases that match TRBD1. The CDR3 is 15 amino acids. V trimming: 7 bases; J trimming: 3 bases; junction bases outside the gene matches: 10. Germline lookup yields CDR1 MNHEY and CDR2 SVGAGI. CDR3 protein: CASTSTGTETDTQYF. The CDR3 DNA reads as TGTGCCAGCACCTCAACCGGGACAGAGACAGATACGCAGTATTTT.

This sequence joins TRBV7-9 and TRBJ2-1; D gene unclear. The CDR3 consists of 14 residues. Germline values: CDR1 SEHNR, CDR2 FQNEAQ (reference sequence). Deletions cut 1 base from V and 4 bases from J, with 8 bases between. The CDR3 DNA is TGTGCCAGCAGCTTAGAGCAGGTTTACAATGAGCAGTTCTTC. Its translation: CASSLEQVYNEQFF. Variable domain in full (rest from reference TRBV7-9 and TRBJ2-1): DTGVSQNPRHKITKRGQNVTFRCDPISEHNRLYWYRQTLGQGPEFLTYFQNEAQLEKSRLLSDRFSAERPKGSFSTLEIQRTEQGDSAMYLCASSLEQVYNEQFFGPGTRLTVL.

The chain combines TRBV6-1 with TRBJ2-3, with TRBD2 as a possible D gene (7 bases). Trimming cost V 6 bases and J 1 base, with 14 bases left between them. Germline values: CDR1 MNHNS, CDR2 SASEGT. This CDR3 spans 15 amino acids. The CDR3 coding sequence is TGTGCCAGCAGAGGGAGGGACATACGCACAGATACGCAGTATTTT. Protein product: CASRGRDIRTDTQYF.

The V and J genes are TRBV6-6 and TRBJ2-7; 11 bases fit TRBD2. CDR1 MNHNY and CDR2 SVGAGI come from the germline V gene (reference sequence). The V gene end was trimmed by 8 bases and the J gene end by 2 bases; junction bases not matched to a gene: 2. The CDR3 covers 13 residues. The DNA for the CDR3 is TGTGCCAGCGGGACTAGCGGTACCTACGAGCAGTACTTC. It specifies CASGTSGTYEQYF.